The 28 T cell receptor beta chains given below trace back to one sample, sequenced in a study of T cell responses to AZD1222 COVID-19 vaccine. Assay used: immunoSEQ multiplex PCR; TCRdb lists only in-frame clones, some missing. The sample has 120,000 or so clones, 75% to 95% seen once. Sequences were derived from peripheral blood, sampled 28 days after the second dose of the MenACWY control vaccine. Receptors were obtained from an adult who received the MenACWY meningococcal vaccine as a control.

The V call is TRBV28, the J call TRBJ2-7, with D perhaps given as TRBD1 or TRBD2 (5 bases each). There are 14 residues in the CDR3. V was shortened by 5 bases and J by 2 bases, with 13 bases between the two germline ends. Germline values: CDR1 MDHEN, CDR2 SYDVKM. In nucleotides, the CDR3 is TGTGCCAGCAGTCCCCGGGACCTCGCCTACGAGCAGTACTTC. Translating gives CASSPRDLAYEQYF.

V is TRBV5-6 and J is TRBJ2-1, with TRBD2 identical over 8 bases. The ends lost 1 base at V and 0 bases at J; junction bases unmatched: 12. In germline, CDR1 is SGHDT, CDR2 YYEEEE. The CDR3 sequence is 19 residues long. CDR3 in amino acids: CASSLIRVTLADSYNEQFF. CDR3 DNA: TGTGCCAGCAGCTTGATTAGGGTTACACTAGCGGACTCCTACAATGAGCAGTTCTTC. The whole variable domain, filled in from reference TRBV5-6 and TRBJ2-1, reads DAGVTQSPTHLIKTRGQQVTLRCSPKSGHDTVSWYQQALGQGPQFIFQYYEEEERQRGNFPDRFSGHQFPNYSSELNVNALLLGDSALYLCASSLIRVTLADSYNEQFFGPGTRLTVL.

The gene calls are TRBV14 and TRBJ2-5; D call uncertain. Germline V gives CDR1 SGHDN, CDR2 FVKESK. Trimming pared 5 bases from V and 4 bases from J, leaving 8 bases between. The CDR3 is 12 amino acids. The CDR3 loop reads CASSTDSETQYF. The CDR3 DNA follows: TGTGCCAGCAGCACCGATTCAGAGACCCAGTACTTC.

V and J are TRBV6-5 and TRBJ1-5, with D perhaps TRBD1 (6 bases). This CDR3 contains 14 residues. V was cut by 6 bases and J by 2 bases, with 11 bases left in between. Germline V lookup: CDR1 MNHEY, CDR2 SVGAGI. In DNA, the CDR3 is TGTGCCAGCAGGGTCTCAGGGGGCAATCAGCCCCAGCATTTT. It yields the protein CASRVSGGNQPQHF.

The chain employs TRBV19 and TRBJ2-3; 7 positions match TRBD1. Germline V gives CDR1 LNHDA, CDR2 SQIVND (reference sequence). CDR3 size: 14 residues. The junction had 10 bases not matched to a gene; V was cut back by 10 bases and J by 3 bases. Here the CDR3 reads CATRSGTVTDTQYF. The CDR3 DNA is TGTGCCACTCGTTCTGGGACAGTTACAGATACGCAGTATTTT. The full variable domain, its missing parts supplied by reference TRBV19 and TRBJ2-3, is DGGITQSPKYLFRKEGQNVTLSCEQNLNHDAMYWYRQDPGQGLRLIYYSQIVNDFQKGDIAEGYSVSREKKESFPLTVTSAQKNPTAFYLCATRSGTVTDTQYFGPGTRLTVL.

The rearrangement joins TRBV7-9 to TRBJ2-7; 12 bases are shared with TRBD2. Trimming took 0 bases from V and 4 from J; bases not matched to a gene: 4. The CDR3 spans 16 residues. Germline CDR1 reads SEHNR; CDR2 reads FQNEAQ (reference sequence). As DNA, the CDR3 is TGTGCCAGCAGCTTAGCCCTGACTAGCGGGAGTTACGAGCAGTACTTC. Its translation: CASSLALTSGSYEQYF.

As concerns this clone: At one end, the junction sequence differs from germline, possibly due to a read error. The chain links TRBV3-1 (or the pseudogene TRBV3-2) to TRBJ2-1; no clear D. This CDR3 has 11 amino acids. Germline loops: CDR1 LGHDT, CDR2 YNNKEL (reference sequence). DNA for the CDR3: TGTGCCAGCAGCCTGACCTTTGACATTCTCTTC. Its translation: CASSLTFDILF.

The chain joins TRBV24-1 to TRBJ1-4; TRBD1 agrees at 8 bases. Germline V gene data show CDR1 as KGHDR and CDR2 as SFDVKD. V shed 5 bases and J 0 bases; nucleotides not matched to a gene: 16. CDR3 length equals 20 residues. The CDR3 nucleotides read TGTGCCACCAGTGGTCTGGGGCAGGGGGCGAATTCCCCAACTAATGAAAAACTGTTTTTT. It is translated as CATSGLGQGANSPTNEKLFF.

The J gene is TRBJ2-4, the V gene TRBV7-9; 10 nucleotides match TRBD1. CDR3 size: 14 residues. CDR1 and CDR2 from the germline V gene are SEHNR and FQNEAQ (reference sequence). The V gene end was trimmed by 5 bases and the J gene end by 6 bases; junction bases not matched to a gene: 4. For the CDR3, the DNA is TGTGCCAGCAGCCGACAGGGGGCGGGAAACATTCAGTACTTC. Its protein product is CASSRQGAGNIQYF.

The chain joins TRBV7-6 to TRBJ2-3, with D possibly matching TRBD2 (6 bases). Germline-derived CDR1 and CDR2 are SGHVS and FNYEAQ. V was cut by 4 bases and J by 2 bases, with 13 bases left in between. The CDR3 extends over 15 amino acids. This CDR3 is CASSSIAASTDTQYF. CDR3 nucleotide sequence: TGTGCCAGCAGCTCTATAGCGGCCTCCACAGATACGCAGTATTTT.

The genes are TRBV7-8 and TRBJ1-1, with unresolved D. CDR3 size: 13 residues. Germline V gene data show CDR1 as SGHVS and CDR2 as FQNEAQ. Deletions cut 3 bases from V and 1 base from J, with 6 bases between. The CDR3 region is CASSFSANTEAFF. As DNA, the CDR3 is TGTGCCAGCAGCTTCTCGGCGAACACTGAAGCTTTCTTT.

The chain carries TRBV6-2 or TRBV6-3 and TRBJ2-4; 9 positions match TRBD1. CDR3 size: 17 residues. V trimming: 5 bases; J trimming: 1 base; junction bases outside the gene matches: 9. The germline CDR1 and CDR2 sequences are MNHEY and SVGEGT. The chain's CDR3 is CASSQNRGRVAKNIQYF. The CDR3 coding sequence is TGTGCCAGCAGTCAGAACAGGGGGCGCGTGGCCAAAAACATTCAGTACTTC.

This rearrangement joins TRBV6-2 or TRBV6-3 to TRBJ1-5; 8 positions match TRBD1. Germline CDR1 is MNHEY and CDR2 is SVGEGT. The CDR3 covers 15 residues. The trim removed 5 bases at V and 1 base at J, leaving 4 bases unmatched. CDR3 in amino acids: CASSDRQGSNQPQHF. In nucleotides, the CDR3 is TGTGCCAGCAGTGACCGACAGGGGAGCAATCAGCCCCAGCATTTT.

V and J are TRBV12-3 or TRBV12-4 and TRBJ1-5, with D uncertain. This CDR3 is built from 13 residues. The V end lost 3 bases, the J end lost 4 bases, and 7 bases lay between the germline ends. The DNA of the CDR3 is TGTGCCAGCAGTTTTTCGGGGAATCAGCCCCAGCATTTT. Translating it yields CASSFSGNQPQHF.

The rearrangement joins TRBV10-3 to TRBJ1-6; unclear D gene. Trimming left V 0 bases short and J 4 bases short, with 4 bases between. CDR1 and CDR2 from the germline V gene are ENHRY and SYGVKD. CDR3 size: 14 residues. The CDR3 is CAISESPYNSPLHF. In DNA form, the CDR3 reads TGTGCCATCAGTGAGTCGCCTTATAATTCACCCCTCCACTTT.

As regards this clone: Other DNA sequences of this sample code for an identical CDR3. This rearrangement joins TRBV28 to TRBJ2-7; D gene unclear. V was shortened by 6 bases and J by 1 base, with 7 bases between the two germline ends. Germline CDR1 reads MDHEN; CDR2 reads SYDVKM. The CDR3 contains 12 residues. The chain's CDR3 is CASSLFSYEQYF. CDR3 nucleotide sequence: TGTGCCAGCAGCCTTTTTTCCTACGAGCAGTACTTC.

The genes are TRBV28 and TRBJ1-3, with D possibly being TRBD1 (5 bases). This CDR3 region has 15 residues. Trimming cost V 6 bases and J 0 bases, with 12 bases left between them. Germline V gene sequence: CDR1 MDHEN, CDR2 SYDVKM. The CDR3 DNA is TGTGCCAGCAGGTCCGGGGCCCACTCTGGAAACACCATATATTTT. This encodes CASRSGAHSGNTIYF.

The chain has TRBV19 and TRBJ1-6, with D uncertain. This CDR3 has 13 residues. Germline CDR1 LNHDA, CDR2 SQIVND (reference sequence). V lost 3 bases to trimming and J lost 11 bases, with 11 bases between them. CDR3 amino acids: CASSMIQPPPLHF. CDR3 nucleotide sequence: TGTGCCAGTAGTATGATACAGCCTCCACCCCTCCACTTT.

A single count supports this clone. This sequence joins TRBV5-1 and TRBJ2-3, with TRBD2 matching over 7 bases. The CDR3 is 16 residues long. Germline CDR1 reads SGHRS; CDR2 reads YFSETQ. The trim removed 0 bases at V and 6 bases at J, leaving 10 bases unmatched. The CDR3 DNA sequence: TGCGCCAGCAGCTTGGCTGGGGGGGGAGACTGGGATACGCAGTATTTT. It translates to CASSLAGGGDWDTQYF.

The chain employs TRBV9 and TRBJ2-1; D is perhaps TRBD2 (6 bases). Trimming left V 0 bases short and J 0 bases short, with 10 bases between. The V gene's germline CDR1 is SGDLS and CDR2 YYNGEE. There are 16 residues in the CDR3. CDR3 residues: CASSVGGVSSYNEQFF. CDR3 bases: TGTGCCAGCAGCGTAGGGGGGGTGAGCTCCTACAATGAGCAGTTCTTC.

The chain couples TRBV10-3 to TRBJ1-5, with 9 bases that match TRBD1. The CDR3 spans 15 residues. In germline, CDR1 is ENHRY, CDR2 SYGVKD. V trimming: 5 bases; J trimming: 1 base; junction bases outside the gene matches: 3. CDR3 bases: TGTGCCATCAGTCGGGGGACAGGGAGCAATCAGCCCCAGCATTTT. It specifies CAISRGTGSNQPQHF.

V gene TRBV13 combines with J gene TRBJ1-1; D possibly corresponds to TRBD1 (5 bases). V was shortened by 2 bases and J by 3 bases, with 13 bases between the two germline ends. Germline V gene sequence: CDR1 PRHDT, CDR2 FYEKMQ (reference sequence). This CDR3 has 15 amino acids. CDR3 loop: CASSLYPDRDTEAFF. CDR3 coding DNA: TGTGCCAGCAGCTTATATCCCGACAGAGACACTGAAGCTTTCTTT.

The chain uses TRBV27 and TRBJ2-5; 9 bases align to TRBD1. J was trimmed by 4 bases and V by 6 bases; bases with no gene match: 6. Per germline, CDR1 MNHEY and CDR2 SMNVEV (reference sequence). The length of the CDR3 is 14 residues. For the CDR3, the DNA is TGTGCCAGCAGCCGACAGGGGGGCGGAGAGACCCAGTACTTC. Translation gives CASSRQGGGETQYF.

This clone has only a few counts. The chain employs TRBV6-5 and TRBJ1-6, with D perhaps TRBD1 (6 bases). The CDR3 is 13 amino acids. The germline V gene encodes CDR1 MNHEY and CDR2 SVGAGI. V lost 8 bases, J lost 5 bases, and 10 bases lay in between. The CDR3: CASAGTNNSPLHF. CDR3 nucleotides: TGTGCCAGCGCCGGGACAAATAATTCACCCCTCCACTTT.

The chain joins TRBV6-5 to TRBJ2-3; the D gene is possibly TRBD1 (6 bases). The V end lost 0 bases, the J end lost 0 bases, and 7 bases lay between the germline ends. The V gene's germline CDR1 is MNHEY and CDR2 SVGAGI. The CDR3 is 15 amino acids. The CDR3 here is CASSYSGQSTDTQYF. CDR3 sequence (DNA): TGTGCCAGCAGTTACTCAGGACAGAGCACAGATACGCAGTATTTT.

V is TRBV21-1 and J is TRBJ2-7; the listed D gene, TRBD2, was not tested against the DNA. TRBV21-1 is noted as a pseudogene. The CDR3 totals 15 residues. CDR3 protein: CASSNGGGWKRVQYF. The CDR3 nucleotides read TGTGCCAGCAGCAACGGGGGGGGTTGGAAAAGGGTGCAGTACTTC.

The gene calls are TRBV7-3 and TRBJ2-3, with D possibly being TRBD1 or TRBD2 (7 bases each). This CDR3 has 17 residues. The ends were cut back, 1 base at V and 1 base at J, with 15 bases in the middle. Germline CDR1 reads SGHTA; CDR2 reads FQGTGA. The CDR3 here is CASSLRGGGSGTDTQYF. The CDR3 DNA reads as TGTGCCAGCAGCTTAAGAGGGGGCGGGAGCGGCACAGATACGCAGTATTTT.

The gene calls are TRBV2 and TRBJ1-2; TRBD1 is a possible D gene (5 bases). Germline V CDR1 and CDR2: SNHLY, FYNNEI. The CDR3 has 18 amino acids. The V and J ends lost 2 bases and 0 bases respectively, with 19 bases between them. The chain's CDR3 is CASSELDSRAVSNYGYTF. CDR3 coding DNA: TGTGCCAGCAGTGAATTAGACAGCCGGGCCGTATCTAACTATGGCTACACCTTC.